This is a list of T cell receptor beta chains from one sample in a study of blood T cell repertoires in COVID-19. Clones were read by immunoSEQ multiplex PCR, and TCRdb kept only the in-frame ones, dropping some. The top ten clones hold under 2.5% of a sample with just over 250,000 clones, 87% of them seen once. Specimen: peripheral blood. Receptor source: a woman in her forties or fifties with acute or convalescent COVID-19. Each CDR3 is given with its conserved first and last residue. A D gene is named only where the DNA matches it firmly. Size is stated for part of the rows, as once, few or many counts, or as a class when the clone is expanded.

abundance	v_gene	j_gene	d_gene	CDR3aa	CDR3nt
-	TRBV18	TRBJ2-3	TRBD1	CASSQGQISTDTQYF	TGTGCCAGCTCACAGGGACAGATTAGCACAGATACGCAGTATTTT
-	TRBV7-9	TRBJ2-2	-	CASSLLARTGELFF	TGTGCCAGCAGCTTACTAGCGCGCACCGGGGAGCTGTTTTTT
-	TRBV24-1	TRBJ2-1	-	CATSVSRSGYYNEQFF	TGTGCCACCAGTGTGAGTAGATCAGGGTACTACAATGAGCAGTTCTTC
-	TRBV12-3/TRBV12-4	TRBJ1-2	-	CASSLGQNYGYTF	TGTGCCAGCAGTTTAGGGCAGAACTATGGCTACACCTTC
-	TRBV4-3	TRBJ2-7	TRBD1	CASSQQRQGHYEQYF	TGCGCCAGCAGCCAACAGAGACAGGGGCACTACGAGCAGTACTTC
-	TRBV5-1	TRBJ2-2	TRBD1	CASKRQGISNTGELFF	TGCGCCAGCAAAAGACAGGGGATATCGAACACCGGGGAGCTGTTTTTT
-	TRBV5-1	TRBJ2-5	-	CASSLAGVLETQYF	TGCGCCAGCAGCTTGGCGGGAGTACTAGAGACCCAGTACTTC
few	TRBV6-6	TRBJ1-6	-	CASSYSIRAGESPLHF	TGTGCCAGCAGTTACTCTATTAGGGCAGGGGAGTCCCCCCTCCACTTT
once	TRBV9	TRBJ1-2	TRBD1	CASSVEGTEYYGYTF	TGTGCCAGCAGCGTAGAAGGGACAGAATACTATGGCTACACCTTC
-	TRBV27	TRBJ1-4	TRBD1	CASSWGQNEKLFF	TGTGCCAGCAGTTGGGGACAGAATGAAAAACTGTTTTTT
-	TRBV5-1	TRBJ2-1	TRBD2	CASTISGDYNEQFF	TGCGCCAGCACGATTAGCGGGGACTACAATGAGCAGTTCTTC
-	TRBV5-1	TRBJ2-6	-	CASSIGGGAGANVLTF	TGCGCCAGCAGCATCGGGGGTGGGGCTGGGGCCAACGTCCTGACTTTC